This TCR beta chain is drawn from a study of shared clonotypes between healthy human individuals (dated by TCRdb to the early 2020s). Describing the broader study: The cohort comprised two women and a few men aged 18 to 49 years. To increase sequencing depth and limit assay-specific biases, different laboratories used diverse techniques to prepare libraries and sequence TCR repertoires. Leukapheresis yielded between about 0.85 and 10 billion PBMCs per donor. Per donor, three plates each were used for CD4 naive and CD4 memory, two for CD8 naive, and one for CD8 memory. To estimate repertoire size and how much clonotypes are shared between individuals, the study performed deep sequencing of blood TCR repertoires from 4 to 6 healthy adults. General conclusions and limits of the study: Pairwise subsampling indicated that sequencing depth was expected to affect the degree of clonotype sharing among donors. Only blood was sampled, and tissue TCR repertoires likely differ from those in blood. Incomplete sequencing was indicated by rarefaction of sorted-subset datasets, despite the large sequencing depth. When a handful of donors were compared, the shared fraction of clonotypes was roughly 5% for naive CD4, around 3.5% for naive CD8, roughly 2.5% for memory CD4, and approximately 0.4% for memory CD8. Naive subsets generally had larger estimated clonotype richness than memory subsets. The small number of donors limited the genetic and exposure-history diversity represented. Clonotypes shared by all four sorted-subset donors showed higher generation probabilities than non-shared clonotypes.

The CDR3 goes from the cysteine to the phenylalanine over 16 residues. Here the CDR3 DNA is all that survives: 48 bases in frame from base 1. Ends trimmed: V by 0 bases, J by 6 bases; bases unmatched to a gene: 11. From a lookup of the germline V gene, CDR1 and CDR2 are SGHRS and YFSETQ. The donors were healthy, HIV-negative adults who had no recently reported acute infections or vaccinations. All donors were Caucasian adults living in Nashville, Tennessee, USA. CD4+ T cells were enriched by magnetic negative selection, after which naive cells were positively selected on CD45RA and the negative fraction was taken as the memory subset. Blood was obtained by leukapheresis, after which PBMCs were separated by Ficoll-Histopaque density gradient centrifugation and cryopreserved in liquid nitrogen vapor phase. Purity and quantity of every magnetically sorted T cell population were checked by analytical flow cytometry. Genomic DNA was isolated from each sorted fraction and quantified by UV absorbance on a Nanodrop 2000c.

In the case of this clone: It lacks a known antigen. Qualities for individual bases were not recorded, and no much larger clone is one base off.

Using the deep immunoSEQ assay, multiplex PCR amplified TCR CDR3 regions from genomic DNA. Genomic DNA extracted from each cell subset was distributed evenly over all wells of several immunoSEQ 96-well plates, and each plate served as one replicate. For sorted subsets, about 0.2 ug genomic DNA, equal to tens of thousands of T cell genomes, was loaded into each replicate PCR. Purified libraries were quantified with a Qubit 3.0 fluorometer, sized on a Bioanalyzer 2100, and re-quantified with the KAPA Library Quantification kit. Every immunoSEQ 96-well plate was sequenced on a dedicated single-read 150-cycle Illumina NextSeq 550 flow cell. Per the original workflow: Because only junctional sequences without quality scores were contained in the immunoSEQ output, filtering matching that applied to full-length reads could not be performed. To assign V/J genes and CDR3, sequences were annotated using PyIR, a Python wrapper for IgBLAST v1.9, with IMGT germline references. Reads were removed for weak V/J assignments (E-value above 1e-6), missing CDR3, stop codons, out-of-frame junctions, or ambiguous translated residues. A V3J clonotype was defined by an identical inferred V gene, J gene, and CDR3 amino acid sequence. Percentage overlap between repertoires was computed as shared unique clonotypes divided by the size of the smaller repertoire. Repertoire richness was assessed with RTK rarefaction, the Chao1 estimator, and Recon v2.1 estimates of unobserved clonotypes. Generation probabilities were computed with OLGA for all TCRbeta clonotypes obtained by the gDNA method from several donors. Here the immuneACCESS table is served through TCRdb, limited to in-frame sequences with V and J called. Missing clones are a known gap in these copies; in checked studies unresolved V genes cover under half, and the rest lacks a known reason. From that table come the V and J calls and clone size; the DNA was used to work out D and trimming. The sample data list over a million clones, and around 74% of these were observed just once. 1.4% of the sample belongs to the ten largest clones.

The sequence links TRBV5-1 to TRBJ1-2; 7 of the junction bases match TRBD1. This sequence was found in a man aged 18 to 30 in good health. Sequenced sample: memory CD4+ T cells sorted from blood. In the paper's terms, the cell subset or site label means: CD45RA-negative fraction. The base sequence is TGCGCCAGCAGCTTGGGTTACGACAGGGCAGGTGATGGCTACACCTTC. Translated, it gives CASSLGYDRAGDGYTF.